This T cell receptor beta chain originates from a study of blood T cell repertoires in COVID-19. About the research overall: T cells, B-cell-depleted T cells, or PBMCs supplied cDNA or gDNA.

The V and J ends lost 1 base and 7 bases respectively, with 11 bases between them. The length of the CDR3 is 15 residues. Germline V gene lookup returns CDR1 SEHNR and CDR2 FQNEAQ (reference sequence). Seattle cases were enrolled at active infection and followed longitudinally. In the original workflow: Cell counts per sample came from amplifying reference gene primers. Clones were read by immunoSEQ multiplex PCR, and TCRdb kept only the in-frame ones, dropping some. The V and J calls and the clone size are those of that table, but D and trimming were determined from the DNA. This sample has about 300,000 clones, with roughly 90% found just once.

The chain couples TRBV7-9 to TRBJ1-6; tentatively, D is TRBD1 (6 bases). The TCR sequence derives from a woman in her thirties with COVID-19, enrolled during active disease. Input material: peripheral blood. CDR3 sequence (DNA): TGTGCCAGCAGCTTAGTTCAGGGGCGGAATTCACCCCTCCACTTT. Amino acid sequence: CASSLVQGRNSPLHF.